These 27 T cell receptor beta chains originate from one sample sequenced in a study of blood T cell repertoires in COVID-19 (dated by TCRdb to about 2020). The library relied on the immunoSEQ multiplex PCR assay. Not all clones reach the TCRdb copy of this immuneACCESS table, which keeps in-frame sequences only. Checked studies attribute under half of the gap to unresolved V genes and leave the rest unexplained. The sample contains about 280,000 clones, approximately 80% of them found a single time. The ten largest clones add up to around 5% of the sample. What was sequenced was PBMCs or T cells enriched from blood (not recorded which). These receptors were taken from a middle-aged man who had been exposed to COVID-19.

V is TRBV19 and J is TRBJ1-5; D not certain. The CDR3 consists of 11 residues. Trimming shortened V by 5 bases and J by 6 bases, and 5 bases separated the two germline ends. Germline-derived CDR1 and CDR2 are LNHDA and SQIVND (reference sequence). The CDR3 protein is CASSSGQPQHF. CDR3 nucleotides: TGTGCCAGTAGTTCAGGTCAGCCCCAGCATTTT.

This clone was seen only once. As DNA, the CDR3 is TGCGCCAGCAGCTTCGACGGACAGTACACTGAAGCTTTCTTT. This translates into CASSFDGQYTEAFF. J is TRBJ1-1 and V is TRBV5-1; D is perhaps TRBD1 (6 bases). Trimming took off 2 bases at V and 3 bases at J, with 11 bases between the two ends. This CDR3 spans 14 amino acids. Per the germline V gene, CDR1 is SGHRS and CDR2 is YFSETQ.

This clone occurred a few times. This rearrangement joins TRBV3-1 (or the pseudogene TRBV3-2) to TRBJ1-6, with D uncertain. V was trimmed by 0 bases and J by 10 bases, leaving 13 bases between them. This CDR3 region has 15 residues. Germline CDR1 LGHDT, CDR2 YNNKEL (reference sequence). CDR3 sequence: CASSQEIRQRSPLHF. CDR3 coding DNA: TGTGCCAGCAGCCAAGAAATTCGGCAGCGATCACCCCTCCACTTT.

The CDR3 loop reads CASSQRRNTEAFF. The CDR3 bases are TGTGCCAGCAGCCAGAGGAGGAACACTGAAGCTTTCTTT. This sequence joins TRBV7-2 and TRBJ1-1; D gene uncertain. Germline CDR1 and CDR2: SGHTA and FQGNSA. V was trimmed by 5 bases and J by 1 base, leaving 8 bases between them. The CDR3 is 13 residues long.

This rearrangement joins TRBV18 to TRBJ1-3, with 10 bases aligning to TRBD1. The CDR3 runs to 16 residues. Losses at the gene ends were 6 bases for V and 6 bases for J; bases not matched to a gene: 11. In germline, CDR1 is KGHSH, CDR2 LQKENI. CDR3 in DNA: TGTGCCAGCTCCCCTGCACCGGGACAGGGGCAAAACACCATATATTTT. This codes for CASSPAPGQGQNTIYF.

J is TRBJ2-1 and V is TRBV6-1; perhaps TRBD1 as D (7 bases). The V gene's germline CDR1 is MNHNS and CDR2 SASEGT. V was clipped by 3 bases and J by 4 bases, with 16 bases between them. The CDR3 is 16 amino acids. The CDR3 DNA reads as TGTGCCAGCAGTGATAGCGACAGGGACTTTTACAATGAGCAGTTCTTC. Translating gives CASSDSDRDFYNEQFF.

The genes are TRBV24-1 and TRBJ2-5; weak D call: TRBD2 (5 bases). V lost 12 bases and J lost 4, with 20 bases in between. CDR1 is KGHDR and CDR2 is SFDVKD in the germline V gene. The CDR3 sequence is 14 residues long. CDR3 region: CASNSWGDGETQYF. For the CDR3, the DNA is TGTGCCTCAAACAGTTGGGGAGATGGAGAGACCCAGTACTTC.

The chain employs TRBV18 and TRBJ1-4; TRBD1 is a possible D gene (5 bases). Trimming shortened V by 3 bases and J by 7 bases, and 9 bases separated the two germline ends. The CDR3 consists of 13 residues. CDR1 is KGHSH and CDR2 is LQKENI in the germline V gene. In DNA, the CDR3 is TGTGCCAGCTCACCCAAGGGGTTTGAAAAACTGTTTTTT. This codes for CASSPKGFEKLFF.

The rearrangement uses TRBV2 and TRBJ2-2; tentative D call: TRBD2 (5 bases). V lost 2 bases to trimming and J lost 8 bases, with 12 bases between them. Germline V gives CDR1 SNHLY, CDR2 FYNNEI. This CDR3 has 14 residues. In DNA form, the CDR3 reads TGTGCCAGCAGTGAACTAGCTAATTTAGGGGAGCTGTTTTTT. It specifies CASSELANLGELFF. Full variable domain (remainder filled in from reference TRBV2 and TRBJ2-2): EPEVTQTPSHQVTQMGQEVILRCVPISNHLYFYWYRQILGQKVEFLVSFYNNEISEKSEIFDDQFSVERPDGSNFTLKIRSTKLEDSAMYFCASSELANLGELFFGEGSRLTVL.

The chain joins TRBV2 to TRBJ2-1; D is unresolved. V lost 9 bases and J 2 bases, leaving 5 bases between the germline ends. This CDR3 region has 11 residues. Germline V CDR1 and CDR2: SNHLY, FYNNEI. The CDR3 protein is CASRAYNEQFF. The CDR3 bases are TGTGCCAGTAGAGCCTACAATGAGCAGTTCTTC. Supplemented by reference TRBV2 and TRBJ2-1, the full variable domain reads EPEVTQTPSHQVTQMGQEVILRCVPISNHLYFYWYRQILGQKVEFLVSFYNNEISEKSEIFDDQFSVERPDGSNFTLKIRSTKLEDSAMYFCASRAYNEQFFGPGTRLTVL.

The V gene is TRBV7-6, the J gene TRBJ1-6; 7 bases fit TRBD1. Germline CDR1 is SGHVS and CDR2 is FNYEAQ. The CDR3 spans 16 residues. J was trimmed by 7 bases and V by 8 bases; bases with no gene match: 14. This CDR3 is CASAQLGTEINSPLHF. CDR3 in DNA: TGTGCCAGCGCGCAGCTAGGGACAGAAATAAATTCACCCCTCCACTTT.

The chain uses TRBV7-8 and TRBJ1-3; a possible D gene is TRBD1 (5 bases). Trimming took 4 bases from V and 2 from J, leaving 9 bases between them. The CDR3 extends over 14 amino acids. Germline V CDR1 and CDR2: SGHVS, FQNEAQ. The CDR3 loop is CASSSGGTGNTIYF. CDR3 nucleotide sequence: TGTGCCAGCAGCTCCGGGGGGACTGGAAACACCATATATTTT.

The chain employs TRBV6-4 and TRBJ2-3; weak D call: TRBD2 (5 bases). Per germline, CDR1 MRHNA and CDR2 SNTAGT. There are 12 residues in the CDR3. This CDR3 reads CARTSNKDTQYF. The CDR3 DNA reads TGTGCAAGGACTTCCAACAAAGATACGCAGTATTTT.

The chain couples TRBV12-3 or TRBV12-4 to TRBJ1-6; 8 nucleotides align to TRBD1. With 10 bases clipped from V and 9 bases from J, the junction kept 8 bases outside the gene matches. This CDR3 comprises 13 residues. CDR3 sequence (DNA): TGTGCCACTAACCAGGGGGCAGGTTCACCCCTCCACTTT. It is translated as CATNQGAGSPLHF.

This clone was picked up one time. This chain connects TRBV10-2 to TRBJ2-1, with TRBD2 matching 10 bases. From germline, CDR1 is WSHSY and CDR2 SAAADI. With V trimmed by 8 bases and J by 8 bases, 12 bases remained unmatched. This CDR3 has 15 amino acids. Here the CDR3 reads CASSKVAGGPDEQFF. The DNA for the CDR3 is TGCGCCAGCTCGAAAGTAGCGGGAGGACCGGATGAGCAGTTCTTC.

The rearrangement joins TRBV9 to TRBJ1-6; D is unresolved. V was shortened by 1 base and J by 0 bases, with 8 bases between the two germline ends. CDR3 length: 16 amino acids. From germline, CDR1 is SGDLS and CDR2 YYNGEE. The CDR3, as DNA: TGTGCCAGCAGCGTACAGGCACTCTCCTATAATTCACCCCTCCACTTT. The encoded protein is CASSVQALSYNSPLHF.

In nucleotides, the CDR3 is TGTGCCAGCAGTCGATCTAGAAACACAGATACGCAGTATTTT. Translating gives CASSRSRNTDTQYF. The chain combines TRBV6-6 with TRBJ2-3; D unresolved. Germline V gene lookup returns CDR1 MNHNY and CDR2 SVGAGI (reference sequence). The ends were cut back, 5 bases at V and 2 bases at J, with 11 bases in the middle. CDR3 length equals 14 residues.

The chain recombines TRBV6-1 with TRBJ2-5; D may be TRBD2 (6 bases). CDR1 and CDR2 (germline): MNHNS, SASEGT. V was clipped by 2 bases and J by 5 bases, with 12 bases between them. This CDR3 has 14 residues. This chain's CDR3 is CASSEWQAGETQYF. The CDR3 DNA sequence: TGTGCCAGCAGTGAATGGCAGGCGGGGGAGACCCAGTACTTC.

The rearrangement uses TRBV11-2 and TRBJ2-5; D call uncertain. The V gene's germline CDR1 is SGHAT and CDR2 FQNNGV. Trimming pared 7 bases from V and 2 bases from J, leaving 14 bases between. This CDR3 is built from 14 residues. The chain's CDR3 is CASTPFAAQETQYF. CDR3 nucleotides: TGTGCCAGCACTCCGTTCGCGGCTCAAGAGACCCAGTACTTC.

This clone was observed a single time. The CDR3 protein is CASSLGLAGFGGELFF. The DNA of the CDR3 is TGCGCCAGCAGCTTGGGACTAGCGGGGTTCGGCGGGGAGCTGTTTTTT. The chain has TRBV5-1 and TRBJ2-2; TRBD2 matches 11 bases. Germline V lookup: CDR1 SGHRS, CDR2 YFSETQ. CDR3 length equals 16 residues. V dropped 0 bases and J dropped 7; count of bases not matched to a gene: 5.

The V call is TRBV30, the J call TRBJ2-5, with TRBD2 matching over 8 bases. The CDR3 spans 13 residues. V shed 0 bases, J shed 5 bases, and the junction held 2 bases outside the gene matches. Germline-derived CDR1 and CDR2 are GTSNPN and SVGIG (reference sequence). For the CDR3, the DNA is TGTGCCTGGAGTGTCGCGGGAGGCGAGACCCAGTACTTC. Residues: CAWSVAGGETQYF.

V is TRBV20-1 and J is TRBJ2-3; 10 nucleotides line up with TRBD2. Trimming at V came to 3 bases and at J to 0 bases, leaving 3 bases not matched to a gene. Germline V gene data show CDR1 as DFQATT and CDR2 as SNEGSKA (reference sequence). CDR3 length: 15 residues. This chain's CDR3 is CSASRTSGSTDTQYF. The CDR3 DNA reads as TGCAGTGCTAGTAGGACTAGCGGAAGCACAGATACGCAGTATTTT.

The V and J genes are TRBV6-6 and TRBJ1-2; 7 bases line up with TRBD1. After removal of 4 bases from V and 8 bases from J, the junction contained 13 bases not matched to a gene. The CDR3 is 15 residues long. Germline values: CDR1 MNHNY, CDR2 SVGAGI (reference sequence). CDR3 DNA: TGTGCCAGCAGTTTCATAATGCAGGGGGGTGGAGGCTACACCTTC. This codes for CASSFIMQGGGGYTF.

This chain connects TRBV5-1 to TRBJ2-7, with 9 bases identical to TRBD2. With V trimmed by 2 bases and J by 3 bases, 9 bases remained unmatched. This CDR3 has 16 residues. Germline V gene lookup returns CDR1 SGHRS and CDR2 YFSETQ. CDR3 sequence reads: CASSFGIGTSIYEQYF. In DNA form, the CDR3 reads TGCGCCAGCAGCTTTGGCATCGGGACTAGCATCTACGAGCAGTACTTC. The full variable domain, with the rest looked up from reference TRBV5-1 and TRBJ2-7, is KAGVTQTPRYLIKTRGQQVTLSCSPISGHRSVSWYQQTPGQGLQFLFEYFSETQRNKGNFPGRFSGRQFSNSRSEMNVSTLELGDSALYLCASSFGIGTSIYEQYFGPGTRLTVT.

The rearrangement links TRBV3-1 (or the pseudogene TRBV3-2) to TRBJ1-6; D is undetermined. V lost 2 bases to trimming and J lost 9 bases, with 11 bases between them. The CDR3 loop spans 14 amino acids. Per germline, CDR1 LGHDT and CDR2 YNNKEL (reference sequence). The CDR3 nucleotides are TGTGCCAGCAGCCAACTCAGCCTAGCTTCACCCCTCCACTTT. This encodes CASSQLSLASPLHF.

In its sample, this clone was seen a few times. The rearrangement uses TRBV6-1 and TRBJ1-2, with TRBD1 identical over 7 bases. Losses at the gene ends were 3 bases for V and 4 bases for J; bases not matched to a gene: 5. Germline V CDR1 and CDR2: MNHNS, SASEGT. The CDR3 has 14 residues. The CDR3 DNA reads as TGTGCCAGCAGTGACACGGGACAGCTCTATGGCTACACCTTC. Amino acid sequence: CASSDTGQLYGYTF.

The genes are TRBV5-4 and TRBJ2-1; D is perhaps TRBD1 (6 bases). The CDR3 covers 13 residues. V shed 7 bases and J shed 5 bases, with 13 bases lying between them. The V gene's germline CDR1 is SGHNT and CDR2 YYREEE (reference sequence). DNA of the CDR3: TGTGCCAGCCTTCAAGGGGGTAACAATGAGCAGTTCTTC. Translating gives CASLQGGNNEQFF. The complete variable domain, with remaining parts taken from reference TRBV5-4 and TRBJ2-1, reads ETGVTQSPTHLIKTRGQQVTLRCSSQSGHNTVSWYQQALGQGPQFIFQYYREEENGRGNFPPRFSGLQFPNYSSELNVNALELDDSALYLCASLQGGNNEQFFGPGTRLTVL.